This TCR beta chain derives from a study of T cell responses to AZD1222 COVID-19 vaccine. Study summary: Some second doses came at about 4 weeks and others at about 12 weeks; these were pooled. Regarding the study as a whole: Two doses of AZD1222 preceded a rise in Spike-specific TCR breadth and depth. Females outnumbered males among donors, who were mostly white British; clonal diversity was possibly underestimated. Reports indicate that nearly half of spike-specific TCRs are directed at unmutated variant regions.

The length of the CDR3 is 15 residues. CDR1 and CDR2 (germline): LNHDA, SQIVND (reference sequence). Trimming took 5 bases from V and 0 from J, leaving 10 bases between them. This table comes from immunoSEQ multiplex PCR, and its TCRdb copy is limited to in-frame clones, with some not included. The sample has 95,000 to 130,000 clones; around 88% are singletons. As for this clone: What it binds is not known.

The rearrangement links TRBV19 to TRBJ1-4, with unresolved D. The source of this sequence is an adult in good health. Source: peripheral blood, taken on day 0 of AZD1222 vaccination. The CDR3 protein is CASSSQGPTNEKLFF. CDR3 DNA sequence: TGTGCCAGTAGTTCCCAAGGTCCAACTAATGAAAAACTGTTTTTT. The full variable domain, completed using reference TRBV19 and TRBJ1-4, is DGGITQSPKYLFRKEGQNVTLSCEQNLNHDAMYWYRQDPGQGLRLIYYSQIVNDFQKGDIAEGYSVSREKKESFPLTVTSAQKNPTAFYLCASSSQGPTNEKLFFGSGTQLSVL.